This T cell receptor beta chain was identified in a study of OX40 agonist ivuxolimab in advanced cancers. Libraries were prepared by immunoSEQ multiplex PCR; TCRdb keeps only in-frame clonotypes and omits some of them. The sample gives 22,000 or so clones, approximately 87% of which show up once; over 25% is in the top ten. Trimming at V came to 1 base and at J to 4 bases, leaving 4 bases not matched to a gene. The CDR3 extends over 14 amino acids. Germline V lookup: CDR1 SQVTM, CDR2 ANQGSEA. The sequencing used CD4+ or CD8+ T cells sorted from blood, collected in a trial of the OX40 agonist ivuxolimab. The rearrangement uses TRBV29-1 and TRBJ2-3; 8 bases are a match to TRBD1. The clonotype was recovered from an adult with an advanced solid tumor such as melanoma, head and neck, liver or kidney cancer. The CDR3 DNA is TGCAGCGTTGAAGGCTCGACAGGGGCAGATACGCAGTATTTT. Translating gives CSVEGSTGADTQYF.